A single sample is the source of the 7 T cell receptor beta chains below, sequenced in a study of blood T cell repertoires in COVID-19. The data were produced by immunoSEQ multiplex PCR, yet TCRdb's version contains in-frame clones alone and is incomplete. Of 200,000 to 250,000 clones detected, 87% appear once; the ten largest clones hold around 10%. Sequenced: PBMCs or T cells enriched from blood (not recorded which). The receptors come from a man aged 18 to 30 with acute COVID-19.

The chain has TRBV28 and TRBJ2-1; no clear D gene. Trimming pared 5 bases from V and 4 bases from J, leaving 18 bases between. Germline V gene data show CDR1 as MDHEN and CDR2 as SYDVKM. The CDR3 has 16 residues. CDR3 nucleotide sequence: TGTGCCAGCAGTCCGCCGAGGCTTCCGATTTACAATGAGCAGTTCTTC. Amino acid sequence: CASSPPRLPIYNEQFF.

The CDR3 is CATSDWDRSEAFF. The CDR3 bases are TGTGCCACCAGTGATTGGGACAGGTCGGAAGCTTTCTTT. This chain uses TRBV24-1 with TRBJ1-1, with 8 bases aligning to TRBD1. After removal of 2 bases from V and 8 bases from J, the junction contained 3 bases not matched to a gene. Germline V CDR1 and CDR2: KGHDR, SFDVKD. The CDR3 is 13 amino acids.

In DNA form, the CDR3 reads TGTGCCAGCAGCTTACAGACAGGGTTGGCTAACTATGGCTACACCTTC. This sequence encodes CASSLQTGLANYGYTF. V gene TRBV7-8 combines with J gene TRBJ1-2, with 7 bases matching TRBD1. The germline V gene has CDR1 SGHVS and CDR2 FQNEAQ. The ends lost 2 bases at V and 0 bases at J; junction bases unmatched: 6. This CDR3 has 16 residues.

CDR3: CASSKQGDYGYTF. The CDR3 DNA reads as TGTGCCAGCAGCAAACAGGGCGACTATGGCTACACCTTC. This chain joins TRBV6-6 and TRBJ1-2; D possibly corresponds to TRBD1 (6 bases). Trimming stripped 6 bases from V and 3 bases from J, with 11 bases between. CDR3 length equals 13 residues. The germline gives CDR1 MNHNY, CDR2 SVGAGI (reference sequence).

The CDR3 spells CASSISPGGSNQPQHF. The CDR3 DNA is TGTGCCAGTAGTATAAGCCCTGGAGGAAGCAATCAGCCCCAGCATTTT. V is TRBV19 and J is TRBJ1-5; D unclear. Between the trimmed V and J ends, which lost 2 bases and 1 base, there was a span of 12 bases. The CDR3 is 16 residues long. Germline values: CDR1 LNHDA, CDR2 SQIVND (reference sequence).

This clone was counted between two and nine times. V usage is TRBV7-9 and J usage is TRBJ2-7; 7 bases match TRBD1. CDR1 is SEHNR and CDR2 is FQNEAQ in the germline V gene (reference sequence). The CDR3 length is 12 residues. V was pared by 7 bases and J by 2 bases, with 2 bases of the junction left unmatched. The CDR3 nucleotides read TGTGCCAGCACACAGGGGACCTACGAGCAGTACTTC. Protein product: CASTQGTYEQYF.

CDR3 region: CASSLKSWQGVDEQYF. The DNA for the CDR3 is TGTGCCAGCAGTTTAAAATCGTGGCAGGGGGTGGACGAGCAGTACTTC. The chain has TRBV28 and TRBJ2-7; 7 bases match TRBD1. Unmatched junction bases numbered 12, after V lost 2 bases and J lost 5 bases. The CDR3 runs to 16 residues. CDR1 MDHEN and CDR2 SYDVKM come from the germline V gene. Using reference TRBV28 and TRBJ2-7 for the parts outside the CDR3, the full variable domain is DVKVTQSSRYLVKRTGEKVFLECVQDMDHENMFWYRQDPGLGLRLIYFSYDVKMKEKGDIPEGYSVSREKKERFSLILESASTNQTSMYLCASSLKSWQGVDEQYFGPGTRLTVT.